The clone carrying this T cell receptor beta chain was counted ten times or more. What it binds is unknown. The sample is drawn from a study of T cells in Graves' hyperthyroidism and ophthalmopathy. General study points: In the analysis, a 13 V-J model separated ophthalmopathy from stable hyperthyroidism. Blood also showed most of the thyroid clonotypes that were expanded above 0.001.

RNA transcripts served as the template for amplifying TCR beta CDR3 regions. In the first-round RT-PCR of the TCR CDR3, the HTBI primer set was used. TCRdb used MiXCR to reprocess the multiplex PCR reads, holding one entry per CDR3 protein. The sample has fewer than 700,000 distinct CDR3 sequences, around 15% seen once; the top ten hold about 3.8%. The V gene lost 1 base and the J gene lost 5 bases, with 3 bases spanning the gap. The CDR3 contains 12 residues. The germline V gene has CDR1 SEHNR and CDR2 FQNEAQ (reference sequence). This chain uses TRBV7-9 with TRBJ2-1; D is undetermined. Sequenced sample: blood. The receptor's source is a woman aged 30 to 39 with Graves' hyperthyroidism. The CDR3 nucleotides are TGTGCCAGCAGCTTAGTCCACAATGAGCAGTTCTTC. Protein: CASSLVHNEQFF.